What follows is one T cell receptor beta chain and its context. Its antigen is unknown. No per-base quality is available; no much larger clone lies one base away. The sample is drawn from a study of regulatory and conventional T cells in RAG deficiency (TCRdb year 2017). Study-wide context: High-throughput TCR beta sequencing was used to compare the diversity and composition of the Treg, conventional CD4+ and CD8+ T cell repertoires of RAG-deficient patients with those of healthy controls.

Receptors were amplified or captured by the immunoSEQ multiplex PCR assay. Rearranged TCR beta chain products were amplified from genomic DNA of sorted T-cell subsets and sequenced. Per the authors' processing: Repertoire diversity of productive TCR beta rearrangements was quantified using Shannon entropy and Simpson indices. To gauge clonal expansion, the frequencies of the 100 most abundant productive TCR beta clonotypes among total reads were added together. The TRB repertoires were scored with a self-reactivity index built on which amino acids appear at CDR3beta positions 6 and 7. Repertoire analyses used two-way ANOVA; flow cytometric analyses used Student t or Mann-Whitney tests. The immuneACCESS repertoire file appears here via TCRdb, limited to in-frame rearrangements. These files lack a portion of the clones; in checked studies, under half of the deficit traces to unresolved V genes, and the cause of the others is not known. V and J calls and clone size are copied from that table; D and trimming were computed from the DNA. In all, the sample holds about 30,000 clones, and approximately 96% of those were seen once. Of the sample, approximately 0.35% falls within the top ten clones.

What the authors observed across the whole study: Compared with control T-cell subpopulations, RAG-deficient patients had much lower Shannon entropy and higher Simpson indices. Compared with controls, Omenn syndrome and CID/AS patients had 80 to 100-fold fewer unique TCR beta sequences in Treg cells, whereas the reduction in the other subsets was approximately 9.8-fold. Shorter CDR3 lengths were found in all patient T-cell subsets, and >80% Treg-Tconv repertoire overlap at nucleotide and amino acid level was observed in Omenn syndrome patients. Some T-cell subset analyses were not done for some subjects. In Omenn syndrome patients, sorted CD25-high CD127-low cells may represent peripherally activated cells rather than bona fide Treg cells.

Conventional CD4+ T cells were purified from blood as CD25-low CD127-high cells before genomic DNA extraction. Eight healthy control donors served as the comparison group for repertoire analyses. The same sample was also used in a study of regulatory T cells. Looking at the second paper: The multiplex PCR relied on 52 forward TRBV primers and 13 reverse TRBJ primers, and amplification bias was corrected through assay-based and computational methods. Patient repertoires showed restricted unique TRB V-J pairs and skewed V and J gene usage, most marked in regulatory T cells. The study compared T-cell receptor beta repertoires of sorted regulatory, conventional CD4+ and CD8+ T cells in CD3G-deficient patients with those in healthy controls. Ficoll density separation was used to isolate peripheral blood mononuclear cells. Rearranged TRB loci were amplified from genomic DNA by multiplex PCR within the immunoSEQ assay. TRB amplicons were sequenced on an Illumina HiSeq platform. Raw sequences were error-filtered and aligned to reference gene sequences by custom algorithms and were subsequently analyzed with the immunoSEQ online tools. Frequencies of productive and nonproductive TRB rearrangements were assessed among unique sequences as well as among total sequences. Groups were compared by t tests, Mann-Whitney tests or two-way ANOVA performed in Prism software.

Sequenced sample: CD25- CD4+ T cells sorted from blood. This sequence originates from a human donor in good health.

The CDR3 reads CASSGRTSGSLYNEQFF. The sequenced DNA is TGTGCCAGTAGTGGTCGGACTAGCGGGAGCCTGTACAATGAGCAGTTCTTC. The chain links TRBV19 with TRBJ2-1; TRBD2 matches 13 bases in the middle. The germline V and J ends show losses of 5 bases and 4 bases respectively, and no gene match explains 8 bases of the junction. CDR1 LNHDA and CDR2 SQIVND were looked up in the germline V gene (reference sequence). Counted from cysteine to phenylalanine, this CDR3 has 17 amino acids. The entry retains the CDR3 DNA only, 51 bases that are in frame from base 1. The entire variable domain, with the stretches around the CDR3 drawn from the reference TRBV19 and TRBJ2-1 proteins, is DGGITQSPKYLFRKEGQNVTLSCEQNLNHDAMYWYRQDPGQGLRLIYYSQIVNDFQKGDIAEGYSVSREKKESFPLTVTSAQKNPTAFYLCASSGRTSGSLYNEQFFGPGTRLTVL.